A selection of T cell receptor beta chains follows, all from one sample in a study of response to subunit inactivated influenza vaccine. TCRdb independently ran MiXCR on the RT-PCR reads; one entry per CDR3 protein. The repertoire holds roughly 550,000 distinct CDR3 sequences, roughly 25% seen once, with 2.5% to 3.5% in the top ten. These same data were also listed under a study on T cells expressing NK-cell markers.

This material consisted of CD4+ T cells sorted from PBMCs, taken 12 days after vaccination. Receptors were obtained from a middle-aged man who received an inactivated influenza vaccine. Each CDR3 is given with its conserved first and last residue. The D gene is left open where the match is weak. The size field is filled for only some rows; it gives once, few, many or a size class.

d_call	cdr3_length	v_call	j_call	clone_size	cdr3_nt	cdr3_aa
TRBD1	14	TRBV6-1	TRBJ1-2	few	TGTGCCAGCATTGGGGGGACAGCATTCTATGGCTACACCTTC	CASIGGTAFYGYTF
TRBD2	17	TRBV11-2	TRBJ2-1	-	TGTGCCAGCAGCTTAGATAGCGGGAGGGCAACAGGTAATGAGCAGTTCTTC	CASSLDSGRATGNEQFF
-	15	TRBV7-2	TRBJ1-2	-	TGTGCCAGCAGCTCGGTCGGTGGTCGGAACTATGGCTACACCTTC	CASSSVGGRNYGYTF
TRBD1	15	TRBV5-6	TRBJ2-5	few	TGTGCCAGCAGTTCTACCGGGACAGGGGGCGAGACCCAGTACTTC	CASSSTGTGGETQYF
TRBD2	14	TRBV6-1	TRBJ2-7	-	TGTGCCAGCAGTAGCGGGAGTGGGTACTACGAGCAGTACTTC	CASSSGSGYYEQYF
-	14	TRBV5-1	TRBJ1-5	few	TGCGCCAGCAGCTTGGCCGGGGGAGATCAGCCCCAGCATTTT	CASSLAGGDQPQHF
TRBD1	13	TRBV12-3/TRBV12-4	TRBJ1-1	-	TGTGCCAGCAGTGGGACAGGGGTCACTGAAGCTTTCTTT	CASSGTGVTEAFF
TRBD1	13	TRBV7-2	TRBJ2-4	once	TGTGCCAGCAGACAGGGGTTTAAAAACATTCAGTACTTC	CASRQGFKNIQYF
-	14	TRBV6-1	TRBJ1-2	-	TGTGCCAGCTGGGGTCAACGGGGGCAGGGAGGCTACACCTTC	CASWGQRGQGGYTF
TRBD1	14	TRBV29-1	TRBJ1-4	few	TGCAGCGTATCTATACAGGGGAGGAGTGAAAAACTGTTTTTT	CSVSIQGRSEKLFF
-	16	TRBV7-9	TRBJ2-5	few	TGTGCCAGCAGCCCCCCCTTAGCGAGGCGAGAAGAGACCCAGTACTTC	CASSPPLARREETQYF
TRBD1	14	TRBV7-2	TRBJ1-2	few	TGTGCCAGCAGCAGCACAGGGGTTAACTATGGCTACACCTTC	CASSSTGVNYGYTF
-	15	TRBV6-7	TRBJ2-2	few	TGTGCCAGCAGCCCGCATACTAGTGGCACCGGGGAGCTGTTTTTT	CASSPHTSGTGELFF
TRBD2	16	TRBV12-3/TRBV12-4	TRBJ2-1	few	TGTGCCAGCAGTTTAAGAACCAGCGGGGAGGGTAATGAGCAGTTCTTC	CASSLRTSGEGNEQFF
-	13	TRBV12-3/TRBV12-4	TRBJ2-7	-	TGTGCCAGTTGTAGAGGGTTGCCCTACGAGCAGTACTTC	CASCRGLPYEQYF
-	18	TRBV7-8	TRBJ2-3	few	TGTGCCAGCAGCCTGATGCCGGCCCTTGGGGGAAACACAGATACGCAGTATTTT	CASSLMPALGGNTDTQYF
-	14	TRBV10-3	TRBJ1-5	few	TGTGCCAGCTGGGTTGGGGTGCAGCGTCAGCCCCAGCATTTT	CASWVGVQRQPQHF
TRBD2	14	TRBV7-2	TRBJ2-3	-	TGTGCCAGCAGTCTTAGCGGGGGCAGCGCTGGGCAGTATTTT	CASSLSGGSAGQYF
-	12	TRBV3-1	TRBJ2-7	few	TGTGCCAGCAGCCAGACTAGAGACGAGCAGTACTTC	CASSQTRDEQYF
TRBD2	13	TRBV10-3	TRBJ2-5	-	TGTGCCACCATAGCGGGCTCGCAAGAGACCCAGTACTTC	CATIAGSQETQYF
TRBD2	14	TRBV12-3/TRBV12-4	TRBJ2-7	-	TGTGCCAGCAGTCTAGCGGGAGATTCGTCCGAGCAGTACTTC	CASSLAGDSSEQYF
-	16	TRBV5-8	TRBJ2-7	-	TGTGCCAGCAGAGGGGGGTCGGGGTCGAGCTCCTACGAGCAGTACTTC	CASRGGSGSSSYEQYF
-	12	TRBV5-1	TRBJ2-5	few	TGCGCCAGCACTTTCGAGGAAGAGACCCAGTACTTC	CASTFEEETQYF
-	13	TRBV6-1	TRBJ1-1	-	TGTGCCAGCAGCTTTCTGGGAGGGGACAAAGCTTTCTTT	CASSFLGGDKAFF
-	12	TRBV6-5	TRBJ1-1	-	TGTGCCAGCAGTCAAGGACAGCGTGAAGCTTTCTTT	CASSQGQREAFF
-	16	TRBV7-6	TRBJ1-3	-	TGTGCCAGCAGCGAAATGGTTCCGGGAGGTGGAAACACCATATATTTT	CASSEMVPGGGNTIYF
TRBD1	16	TRBV5-1	TRBJ2-1	-	TGCGCCAGCAGTTCTAATGCCGGGACAGGGGCCAATGAGCAGTTCTTC	CASSSNAGTGANEQFF